This T cell receptor (beta chain) was obtained from a study of T-cell reconstitution after alpha-beta-depleted transplantation in children. The authors prepared the TCRbeta library with unique molecular identifiers. TCRdb analysed the PCR reads with MiXCR anew, one entry per CDR3 protein. The repertoire holds approximately 400,000 distinct CDR3 sequences, 9.5% to 13% seen once, with roughly 6% in the top ten. The CDR3 sequence is 17 residues long. Trimming took 3 bases from V and 2 from J, leaving 17 bases between them. Germline V gives CDR1 SGDLS, CDR2 YYNGEE. Sequences were derived from PBMCs from the stem cell graft donor, sampled from the stem cell graft. The source of this sequence is a human donor who donated a stem cell graft to a child with acute myeloid leukemia. The chain is built from TRBV9 and TRBJ2-2; D might be TRBD2 (5 bases). CDR3 sequence reads: CASSAPTSSPNTGELFF. The CDR3 coding sequence is TGTGCCAGCAGCGCCCCCACTAGTTCGCCCAACACCGGGGAGCTGTTTTTT.